This entry lists 14 T cell receptor beta chains sequenced from one sample in a study of cytomegalovirus exposure and HLA in healthy donors. The PCR made use of 60 Vbeta and 13 Jbeta primers. Clones were read by immunoSEQ multiplex PCR, and TCRdb kept only the in-frame ones, dropping some. The sample contains 160,000 or so clones, around 79% of which appear only once. Material: PBMCs. These receptors were obtained from a woman aged 40 to 55 in good health and CMV-seronegative.

V is TRBV2 and J is TRBJ2-5, with TRBD2 as a possible D gene (6 bases). Trimming shortened V by 7 bases and J by 5 bases, and 14 bases separated the two germline ends. Germline CDR1 and CDR2: SNHLY and FYNNEI. This CDR3 spans 13 amino acids. The chain's CDR3 is CASTGTAGETQYF. The CDR3 coding sequence is TGTGCCAGCACTGGGACTGCAGGCGAGACCCAGTACTTC.

This chain joins TRBV5-1 and TRBJ2-3; 9 bases line up with TRBD1. The CDR3 covers 17 residues. V shed 4 bases, J shed 4 bases, and the junction held 13 bases outside the gene matches. Germline V gene data show CDR1 as SGHRS and CDR2 as YFSETQ. CDR3 sequence (DNA): TGCGCCAGCAGCCGATATACAGGGGGCAATCCCCCAGATACGCAGTATTTT. This gives the protein CASSRYTGGNPPDTQYF.

This clone was detected a few times. The chain joins TRBV7-3 to TRBJ1-1; 7 positions match TRBD1. The junction had 4 bases not matched to a gene; V was cut back by 6 bases and J by 3 bases. In germline, CDR1 is SGHTA, CDR2 FQGTGA. The CDR3 runs 13 residues. The DNA of the CDR3 is TGTGCCAGCAGTCCGGACAGGCACACTGAAGCTTTCTTT. Its protein product is CASSPDRHTEAFF.

V gene TRBV30 combines with J gene TRBJ1-1, with D unclear. The CDR3 length is 14 residues. V was cut by 5 bases and J by 1 base, with 14 bases left in between. CDR1 and CDR2 (germline): GTSNPN, SVGIG (reference sequence). CDR3 sequence: CAWGLSVANTEAFF. The CDR3 DNA sequence: TGTGCCTGGGGGCTTTCCGTGGCGAACACTGAAGCTTTCTTT.

The V call is TRBV7-9, the J call TRBJ1-4; perhaps TRBD1 as D (5 bases). The germline CDR1 and CDR2 sequences are SEHNR and FQNEAQ (reference sequence). The CDR3 extends over 15 amino acids. V shed 5 bases and J shed 0 bases, with 10 bases lying between them. The CDR3 loop is CASSPTGSTNEKLFF. The DNA of the CDR3 is TGTGCCAGCAGCCCAACAGGTTCAACTAATGAAAAACTGTTTTTT.

The chain couples TRBV2 to TRBJ1-1; D not resolved. This CDR3 is built from 12 residues. The ends were cut back, 4 bases at V and 4 bases at J, with 7 bases in the middle. From germline, CDR1 is SNHLY and CDR2 FYNNEI. The chain's CDR3 is CASSASSTEAFF. The CDR3 bases are TGTGCCAGCAGTGCATCGAGCACTGAAGCTTTCTTT.

The chain combines TRBV5-1 with TRBJ2-7; D possibly corresponds to TRBD1 (6 bases). The V gene lost 2 bases and the J gene lost 3 bases, with 12 bases spanning the gap. Germline CDR1 SGHRS, CDR2 YFSETQ. The CDR3 sequence is 14 residues long. The CDR3 spells CASSFGQQLYEQYF. CDR3 nucleotides: TGCGCCAGCAGCTTTGGACAGCAGCTCTACGAGCAGTACTTC.

V is TRBV5-1 and J is TRBJ1-2; D call uncertain. Trimming took off 4 bases at V and 6 bases at J, with 13 bases between the two ends. The CDR3 is 13 residues long. The germline gives CDR1 SGHRS, CDR2 YFSETQ. CDR3 in amino acids: CASSIGGPDGYTF. In nucleotides, the CDR3 is TGCGCCAGCAGCATAGGAGGGCCGGATGGCTACACCTTC.

This clone is a singleton in its sample. The J gene is TRBJ2-5, the V gene TRBV25-1; D perhaps matches TRBD2 (6 bases). The V gene lost 0 bases and the J gene lost 3 bases, with 8 bases spanning the gap. Per germline, CDR1 MGHDK and CDR2 SYGVNS. CDR3 length equals 14 residues. The CDR3 DNA reads TGTGCCAGCAGTGAATATTGGGGGGAAGAGACCCAGTACTTC. It specifies CASSEYWGEETQYF.

The chain joins TRBV6-4 to TRBJ2-5, with 9 nucleotides matching TRBD2. Germline CDR1 reads MRHNA; CDR2 reads SNTAGT. CDR3 length equals 12 residues. The V segment lost 9 bases and the J segment 3 bases; nucleotides outside the gene matches: 2. For the CDR3, the DNA is TGTGCCAGGTTAGCGGGAGAAGAGACCCAGTACTTC. It specifies CARLAGEETQYF.

This chain connects TRBV27 to TRBJ2-5, with D possibly being TRBD1 (6 bases). Trimming pared 6 bases from V and 3 bases from J, leaving 14 bases between. The CDR3 sequence is 14 residues long. Germline lookup yields CDR1 MNHEY and CDR2 SMNVEV (reference sequence). Here the CDR3 reads CASSLGHREETQYF. The CDR3 DNA follows: TGTGCCAGCAGCCTGGGGCACAGGGAAGAGACCCAGTACTTC.

This chain joins TRBV9 and TRBJ1-2, with 8 positions matching TRBD1. The ends lost 3 bases at V and 3 bases at J; junction bases unmatched: 7. From germline, CDR1 is SGDLS and CDR2 YYNGEE. The CDR3 has 15 amino acids. DNA for the CDR3: TGTGCCAGCAGCGAGACAGGGGCCGGTTACTATGGCTACACCTTC. Its protein product is CASSETGAGYYGYTF.

The chain couples TRBV11-2 to TRBJ2-5; no clear D gene. Per the germline V gene, CDR1 is SGHAT and CDR2 is FQNNGV. V dropped 2 bases and J dropped 7 bases, with 8 bases sitting between them. The CDR3 loop spans 12 amino acids. The DNA for the CDR3 is TGTGCCAGCAGCTTATCCAAGCGGACCCAGTACTTC. Translated: CASSLSKRTQYF.

This chain links TRBV15 with TRBJ2-1; 12 nucleotides agree with TRBD2. The CDR3 loop spans 13 amino acids. The germline gives CDR1 LNHNV, CDR2 YYDKDF (reference sequence). The V gene end was trimmed by 8 bases and the J gene end by 15 bases; junction bases not matched to a gene: 11. CDR3 sequence reads: CATGVLAGGQWFF. The CDR3, as DNA: TGTGCCACCGGGGTTCTAGCGGGGGGGCAGTGGTTCTTC.